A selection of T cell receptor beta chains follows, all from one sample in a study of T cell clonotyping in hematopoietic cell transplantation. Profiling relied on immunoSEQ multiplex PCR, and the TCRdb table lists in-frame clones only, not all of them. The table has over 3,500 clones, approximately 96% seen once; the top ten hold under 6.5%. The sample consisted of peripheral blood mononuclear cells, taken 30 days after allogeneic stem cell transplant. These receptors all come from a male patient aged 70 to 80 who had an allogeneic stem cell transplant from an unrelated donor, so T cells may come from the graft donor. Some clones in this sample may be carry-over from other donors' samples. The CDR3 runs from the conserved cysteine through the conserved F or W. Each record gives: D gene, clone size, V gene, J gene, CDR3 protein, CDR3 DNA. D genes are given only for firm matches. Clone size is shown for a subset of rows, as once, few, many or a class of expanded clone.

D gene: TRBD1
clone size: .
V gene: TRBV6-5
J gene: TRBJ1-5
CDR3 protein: CASSTGQGLNQPQHF
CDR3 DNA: TGTGCCAGCAGTACGGGACAGGGGCTCAATCAGCCCCAGCATTTT

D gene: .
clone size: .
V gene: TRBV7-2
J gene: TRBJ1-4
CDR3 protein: CASSPWDGSNEKLFF
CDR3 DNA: TGTGCCAGCAGCCCGTGGGACGGTTCTAATGAAAAACTGTTTTTT

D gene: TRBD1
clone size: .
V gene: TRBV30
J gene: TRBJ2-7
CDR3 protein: CAWTGQALKQYF
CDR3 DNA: TGTGCCTGGACCGGACAGGCCCTAAAGCAGTACTTC

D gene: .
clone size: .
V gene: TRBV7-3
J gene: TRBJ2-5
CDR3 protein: CASSQGPGGDQETQYF
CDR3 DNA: TGTGCCAGCAGCCAAGGGCCCGGGGGTGACCAAGAGACCCAGTACTTC

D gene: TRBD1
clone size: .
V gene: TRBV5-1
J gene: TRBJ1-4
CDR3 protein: CASSVGQGTTNEKLFF
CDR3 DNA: TGCGCCAGCAGCGTGGGACAGGGGACAACTAATGAAAAACTGTTTTTT

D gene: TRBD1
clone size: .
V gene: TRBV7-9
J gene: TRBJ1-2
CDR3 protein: CASSGTGTGVYGYTF
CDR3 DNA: TGTGCCAGCAGCGGTACCGGGACAGGAGTCTATGGCTACACCTTC

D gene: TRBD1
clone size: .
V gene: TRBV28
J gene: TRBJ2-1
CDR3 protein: CASSFYRGSPYNEQFF
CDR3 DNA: TGTGCCAGCAGTTTTTACAGGGGGTCACCATACAATGAGCAGTTCTTC

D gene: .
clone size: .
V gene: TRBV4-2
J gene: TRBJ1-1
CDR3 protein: CASSQVSGKTEAFF
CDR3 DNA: TGTGCCAGCAGCCAAGTCTCGGGAAAGACTGAAGCTTTCTTT

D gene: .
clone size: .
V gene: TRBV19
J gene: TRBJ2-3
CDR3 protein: CASRRQSTDTQYF
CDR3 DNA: TGTGCCAGTAGGCGACAGAGCACAGATACGCAGTATTTT

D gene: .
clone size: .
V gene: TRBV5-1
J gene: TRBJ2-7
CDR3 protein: CASSLGGQETYEQYF
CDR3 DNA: TGCGCCAGCAGCTTGGGAGGCCAGGAGACCTACGAGCAGTACTTC

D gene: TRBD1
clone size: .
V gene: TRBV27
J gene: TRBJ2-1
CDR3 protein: CASSLLHSDRGVYEQFF
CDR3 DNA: TGTGCCAGCAGTTTGCTCCACTCGGACAGGGGGGTGTATGAGCAGTTCTTC

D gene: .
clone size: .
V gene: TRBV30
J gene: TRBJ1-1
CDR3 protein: CAWNRMRDTEAFF
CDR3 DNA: TGTGCCTGGAATCGGATGAGAGACACTGAAGCTTTCTTT

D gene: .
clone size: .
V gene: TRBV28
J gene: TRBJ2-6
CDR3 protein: CASTLQGSTLAGANVLTF
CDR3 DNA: TGTGCCAGCACCCTACAGGGATCAACGTTGGCTGGGGCCAACGTCCTGACTTTC

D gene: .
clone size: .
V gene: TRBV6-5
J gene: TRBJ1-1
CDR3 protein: CASIPRAGKDTEAFF
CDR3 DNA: TGTGCCAGCATCCCCCGGGCAGGGAAGGACACTGAAGCTTTCTTT

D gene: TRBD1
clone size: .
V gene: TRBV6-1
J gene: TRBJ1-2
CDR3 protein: CASMRGQDYGYTF
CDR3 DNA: TGTGCCAGCATGCGGGGACAGGACTATGGCTACACCTTC

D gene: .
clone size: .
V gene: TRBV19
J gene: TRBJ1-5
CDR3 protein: CASSAPPNQPQHF
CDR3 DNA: TGTGCCAGTAGTGCCCCACCCAATCAGCCCCAGCATTTT

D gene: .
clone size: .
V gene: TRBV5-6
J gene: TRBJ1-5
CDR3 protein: CASTLGQSGQPQHF
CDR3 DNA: TGTGCCAGCACCCTAGGACAGTCGGGGCAGCCCCAGCATTTT

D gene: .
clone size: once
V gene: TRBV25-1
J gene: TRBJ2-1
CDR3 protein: CASSAMVGSRGYNNEQFF
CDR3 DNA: TGTGCCAGCAGTGCAATGGTCGGTAGTCGGGGATATAACAATGAGCAGTTCTTC

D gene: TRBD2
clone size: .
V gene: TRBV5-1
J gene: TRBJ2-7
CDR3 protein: CASSWTGGTSGSHEQYF
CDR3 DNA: TGCGCCAGCAGCTGGACAGGGGGGACTAGCGGGAGCCACGAGCAGTACTTC

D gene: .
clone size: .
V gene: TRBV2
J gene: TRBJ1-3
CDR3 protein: CASSGENTIYF
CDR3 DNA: TGTGCCAGCAGTGGGGAAAACACCATATATTTT

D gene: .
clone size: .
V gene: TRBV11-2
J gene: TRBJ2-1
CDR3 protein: CASRGGAHEQFF
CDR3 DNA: TGTGCCAGCAGGGGGGGGGCACATGAGCAGTTCTTC

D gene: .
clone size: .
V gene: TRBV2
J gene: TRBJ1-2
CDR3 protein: CASSGEYYGYTF
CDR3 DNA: TGTGCCAGCAGTGGCGAATACTATGGCTACACCTTC